Listed below are T cell receptor beta chains from one sample, sequenced in a study of a mutant IDH1 vaccine in newly diagnosed glioma. Produced via immunoSEQ multiplex PCR; TCRdb's table is partial and in-frame only. Of 92,000 or so clones in the sample, approximately 80% were seen once. The material was PBMCs, obtained from a glioma patient treated with radiotherapy, temozolomide or both. Receptors were obtained from a man aged 40-49 years with glioma. Some clones in this sample may be carry-over from other donors' samples. Both conserved end residues are part of each CDR3. The order of the fields is D gene, clone size, V gene, CDR3 length, J gene, CDR3 protein, CDR3 DNA. D genes are given only for firm matches. Clone size is stated in some rows and not others, as once, few, many or a class when expanded.

TRBD1,-,TRBV5-8,14,TRBJ1-1,CASSRTGAITEAFF,TGTGCCAGCAGCCGGACAGGGGCTATCACTGAAGCTTTCTTT
-,-,TRBV5-1,13,TRBJ2-1,CASSPPPENEQFF,TGCGCCAGCAGTCCCCCGCCGGAGAATGAGCAGTTCTTC
-,-,TRBV7-8,15,TRBJ2-7,CASSLEGQGPYEQYF,TGTGCCAGCAGCTTAGAAGGCCAGGGCCCTTACGAGCAGTACTTC
TRBD1,few,TRBV6-1,16,TRBJ1-5,CASSGPGQGSNQPQHF,TGTGCCAGCAGTGGCCCGGGACAGGGGAGCAATCAGCCCCAGCATTTT
-,-,TRBV7-2,15,TRBJ1-6,CASSPRQLQNSPLHF,TGTGCCAGCAGCCCCCGACAGTTACAAAATTCACCCCTCCACTTT
TRBD1,-,TRBV7-9,12,TRBJ1-1,CASSAGQGEAFF,TGTGCCAGCAGCGCCGGACAGGGTGAAGCTTTCTTT
TRBD2,-,TRBV27,17,TRBJ2-1,CASSSGLGLAGGHEQFF,TGTGCCAGCAGTTCAGGCCTCGGACTAGCGGGGGGGCATGAGCAGTTCTTC
TRBD1,-,TRBV2,18,TRBJ2-7,CASSGWDRPSERPYEQYF,TGTGCCAGCAGTGGCTGGGACAGACCGAGCGAGAGACCCTACGAGCAGTACTTC
-,-,TRBV25-1,16,TRBJ2-5,CASSGGATGTSETQYF,TGTGCCAGCAGTGGGGGCGCTACTGGGACAAGCGAGACCCAGTACTTC
-,few,TRBV4-1,15,TRBJ1-1,CASSQVKQVNTEAFF,TGCGCCAGCAGCCAAGTAAAACAGGTGAACACTGAAGCTTTCTTT
TRBD1,-,TRBV2,15,TRBJ1-2,CASSEEGGGRYGYTF,TGTGCCAGCAGTGAAGAGGGAGGGGGCCGCTATGGCTACACCTTC
TRBD1,-,TRBV5-1,15,TRBJ2-1,CASSLTGTGHNEQFF,TGCGCCAGCAGCTTAACCGGGACAGGGCACAATGAGCAGTTCTTC
TRBD2,-,TRBV7-7,18,TRBJ2-1,CASSLQGSGGSSYNEQFF,TGTGCTAGCAGCCTACAGGGTTCGGGGGGGAGCTCCTACAATGAGCAGTTCTTC
-,-,TRBV30,14,TRBJ1-4,CAWSLQGSGEKLFF,TGTGCCTGGAGTCTTCAGGGTTCAGGCGAAAAACTGTTTTTT
-,once,TRBV7-6,12,TRBJ2-5,CASSLGGGTQYF,TGTGCCAGCAGCCTGGGAGGAGGGACCCAGTACTTC